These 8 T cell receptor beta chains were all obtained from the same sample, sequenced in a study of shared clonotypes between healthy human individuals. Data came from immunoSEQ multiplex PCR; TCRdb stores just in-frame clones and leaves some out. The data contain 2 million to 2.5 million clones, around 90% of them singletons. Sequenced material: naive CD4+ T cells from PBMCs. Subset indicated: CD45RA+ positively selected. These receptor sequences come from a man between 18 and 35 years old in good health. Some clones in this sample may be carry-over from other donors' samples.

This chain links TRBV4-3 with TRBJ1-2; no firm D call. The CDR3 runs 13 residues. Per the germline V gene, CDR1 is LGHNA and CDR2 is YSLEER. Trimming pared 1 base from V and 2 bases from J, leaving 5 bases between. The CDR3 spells CASSQAPNYGYTF. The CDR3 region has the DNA TGCGCCAGCAGCCAAGCACCCAACTATGGCTACACCTTC.

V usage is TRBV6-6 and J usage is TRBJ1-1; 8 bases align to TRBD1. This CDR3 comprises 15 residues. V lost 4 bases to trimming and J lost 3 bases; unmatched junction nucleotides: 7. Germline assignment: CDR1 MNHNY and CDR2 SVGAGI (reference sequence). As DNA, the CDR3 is TGTGCCAGCAGTTCTTCCAGGGGGCGATACACTGAAGCTTTCTTT. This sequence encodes CASSSSRGRYTEAFF.

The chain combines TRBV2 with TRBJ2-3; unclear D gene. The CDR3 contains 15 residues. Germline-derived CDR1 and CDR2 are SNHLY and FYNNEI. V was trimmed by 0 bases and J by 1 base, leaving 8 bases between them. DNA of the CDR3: TGTGCCAGCAGTGAAGCCCGGCAGGGCACAGATACGCAGTATTTT. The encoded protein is CASSEARQGTDTQYF.

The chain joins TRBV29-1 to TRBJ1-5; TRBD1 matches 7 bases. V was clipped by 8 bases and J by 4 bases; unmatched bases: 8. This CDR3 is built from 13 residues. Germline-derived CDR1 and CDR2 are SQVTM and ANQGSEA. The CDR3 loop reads CSIRDSGNQPQHF. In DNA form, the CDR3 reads TGCAGCATCCGGGACAGTGGAAATCAGCCCCAGCATTTT.

CDR3 bases: TGTGCCAGTAGTATTATGACTGGGACGACGTATGGCTACACCTTC. Amino acid sequence: CASSIMTGTTYGYTF. This sequence joins TRBV19 and TRBJ1-2; D perhaps matches TRBD1 (5 bases). The germline CDR1 and CDR2 sequences are LNHDA and SQIVND (reference sequence). CDR3 length: 15 amino acids. Trimming pared 3 bases from V and 5 bases from J, leaving 16 bases between.

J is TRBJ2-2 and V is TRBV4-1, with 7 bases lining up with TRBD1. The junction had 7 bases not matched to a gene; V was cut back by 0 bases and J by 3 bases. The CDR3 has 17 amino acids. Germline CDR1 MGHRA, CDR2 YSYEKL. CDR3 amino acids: CASSQETDRLHTGELFF. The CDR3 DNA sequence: TGCGCCAGCAGCCAAGAGACGGACAGGTTGCACACCGGGGAGCTGTTTTTT.

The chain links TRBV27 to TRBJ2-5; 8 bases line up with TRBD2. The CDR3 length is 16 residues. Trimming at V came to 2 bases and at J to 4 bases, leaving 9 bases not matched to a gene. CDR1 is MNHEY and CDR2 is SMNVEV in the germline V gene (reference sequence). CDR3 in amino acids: CASSLRLAGVLETQYF. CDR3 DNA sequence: TGTGCCAGCAGTTTAAGGCTAGCGGGTGTCTTAGAGACCCAGTACTTC.

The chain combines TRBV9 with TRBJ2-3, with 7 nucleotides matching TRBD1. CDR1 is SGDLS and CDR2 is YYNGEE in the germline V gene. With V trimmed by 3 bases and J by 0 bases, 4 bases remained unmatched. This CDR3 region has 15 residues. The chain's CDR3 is CASSARDSSTDTQYF. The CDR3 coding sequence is TGTGCCAGCAGCGCTCGGGACAGCAGCACAGATACGCAGTATTTT.